The 29 T cell receptor beta chains below were found in one sample sequenced in a study (dated by TCRdb to the mid-2010s). To prepare the library, 5' RACE was applied. TCRdb records Illumina MiSeq as the sequencer. TCRdb applied fastp at Q25 and MiXCR to the public reads, then kept only in-frame beta chains. Rows are combined by CDR3 protein, so each entry shows the most common genes and DNA. The sample profile shows about 60,000 distinct CDR3 sequences; more than 25% of them were found once. 2.3% of the sample is taken by the ten largest. Sequenced sample: tumor-infiltrating naive CD4+ T cells sorted from the breast tumor. The sample's cell subset or site, from its label and the paper: naive CD4+ T cells, CD4+CD45RA+CD25-. Source of these receptors: a female donor with breast cancer.

The CDR3 DNA sequence: TGTGCCAGCAGCTATGACAGGGGGCGGGAGACCCAGTACTTC. Translation gives CASSYDRGRETQYF. The V gene is TRBV5-4, the J gene TRBJ2-5; 10 nucleotides match TRBD1. There are 14 residues in the CDR3. The junction had 4 bases not matched to a gene; V was cut back by 3 bases and J by 5 bases. Germline V CDR1 and CDR2: SGHNT, YYREEE (reference sequence).

Details on this clonotype: At one of its ends the junction is not consistent with the germline gene, which may arise from a read error. This chain uses TRBV7-2 with TRBJ2-1; TRBD2 matches 15 bases. CDR1 is SGHTA, CDR2 FQGNSA, per germline. This CDR3 is built from 18 residues. CDR3 in DNA: TGTGCCGGCAGCCGACGGACTAGCGGGAGGGCCTGGGGTAATGAGCAGTTCTTC. Encoded protein: CAGSRRTSGRAWGNEQFF.

This clonotype came up many times. The chain carries TRBV4-1 and TRBJ1-1; D is uncertain. Germline lookup yields CDR1 MGHRA and CDR2 YSYEKL. This CDR3 comprises 13 residues. Trimming stripped 1 base from V and 1 base from J, with 4 bases between. The CDR3 protein is CASSQVRNTEAFF. In DNA form, the CDR3 reads TGCGCCAGCAGCCAAGTCAGGAACACTGAAGCTTTCTTT.

The rearrangement joins TRBV12-3 or TRBV12-4 to TRBJ1-2; a weak D match, TRBD1 (6 bases). The CDR3 has 14 residues. V shed 3 bases and J shed 8 bases, with 16 bases lying between them. The CDR3 reads CASSLARGKTGYTF. DNA of the CDR3: TGTGCCAGCAGTTTGGCCAGGGGTAAAACGGGCTACACCTTC.

This clonotype was recorded many times. The chain employs TRBV29-1 and TRBJ1-1; TRBD1 is a possible D gene (5 bases). Trimming took 5 bases from V and 7 from J, leaving 17 bases between them. CDR1 is SQVTM, CDR2 ANQGSEA, per germline. This CDR3 contains 13 residues. The CDR3 region has the DNA TGCAGCGTTACCCAGGGCCAGGGACGTGAAGCTTTCTTT. This encodes CSVTQGQGREAFF.

The CDR3 protein is CSVVQGSSEAFF. Here the CDR3 DNA reads TGCAGCGTTGTGCAGGGATCCTCTGAAGCTTTCTTT. This chain connects TRBV29-1 to TRBJ1-1, with D possibly matching TRBD1 (5 bases). The CDR3 runs to 12 residues. V was clipped by 4 bases and J by 6 bases, with 12 bases between them. Germline CDR1 and CDR2: SQVTM and ANQGSEA.

The chain joins TRBV15 to TRBJ2-2; no clear D. This CDR3 is built from 15 residues. Germline assignment: CDR1 LNHNV and CDR2 YYDKDF (reference sequence). V was pared by 0 bases and J by 1 base, with 6 bases between. This chain's CDR3 is CATSREGWNTGELFF. The CDR3 bases are TGTGCCACCAGCAGAGAGGGTTGGAACACCGGGGAGCTGTTTTTT.

This clonotype qualifies as medium-sized. The rearrangement links TRBV5-1 to TRBJ2-5; the D is unclear. Germline V gene data show CDR1 as SGHRS and CDR2 as YFSETQ. Trimming took off 2 bases at V and 5 bases at J, with 7 bases between the two ends. This CDR3 is 12 amino acids long. The CDR3 nucleotides are TGCGCCAGCAGCTTTGCAATGGAGACCCAGTACTTC. It yields the protein CASSFAMETQYF.

The V call is TRBV7-6, the J call TRBJ2-2, with 7 bases lining up with TRBD1. With 1 base clipped from V and 4 bases from J, the junction kept 9 bases outside the gene matches. Germline CDR1 and CDR2: SGHVS and FNYEAQ. The CDR3 runs 17 residues. In DNA, the CDR3 is TGTGCCAGCAGCTTAGGAACTACAGGGGCCCCCACCGGGGAGCTGTTTTTT. It is translated as CASSLGTTGAPTGELFF.

Of note for this clonotype: A read error may account for a junction end that differs from germline. The chain employs TRBV19 and TRBJ2-1; D might be TRBD1 (6 bases). The CDR3 consists of 13 residues. Germline V lookup: CDR1 LNHDA, CDR2 SQIVND (reference sequence). The CDR3 here is CASGDNSYSEQFF. CDR3 nucleotides: TGTGCCAGTGGGGACAACAGCTACAGTGAGCAGTTCTTC. Filled out from reference TRBV19 and TRBJ2-1, the complete variable domain reads DGGITQSPKYLFRKEGQNVTLSCEQNLNHDAMYWYRQDPGQGLRLIYYSQIVNDFQKGDIAEGYSVSREKKESFPLTVTSAQKNPTAFYLCASGDNSYSEQFFGPGTRLTVL.

This clonotype was found many times. The V gene is TRBV29-1, the J gene TRBJ1-1; perhaps TRBD1 as D (6 bases). This CDR3 is 12 amino acids long. V was trimmed by 7 bases and J by 1 base, leaving 10 bases between them. Germline assignment: CDR1 SQVTM and CDR2 ANQGSEA. This CDR3 reads CSGRQENTEAFF. The CDR3 DNA is TGCAGCGGACGACAGGAGAACACTGAAGCTTTCTTT. The full variable domain, completed using reference TRBV29-1 and TRBJ1-1, is SAVISQKPSRDICQRGTSLTIQCQVDSQVTMMFWYRQQPGQSLTLIATANQGSEATYESGFVIDKFPISRPNLTFSTLTVSNMSPEDSSIYLCSGRQENTEAFFGQGTRLTVV.

V usage is TRBV6-5 and J usage is TRBJ2-5; 8 nucleotides agree with TRBD1. Germline V gene lookup returns CDR1 MNHEY and CDR2 SVGAGI. The CDR3 is made up of 14 amino acids. V was clipped by 6 bases and J by 2 bases; unmatched bases: 5. The chain's CDR3 is CASSQDRVQETQYF. The DNA for the CDR3 is TGTGCCAGCAGCCAGGACAGGGTACAAGAGACCCAGTACTTC.

About this clonotype itself: At one of its ends the junction is not consistent with the germline gene, which may arise from a read error. The genes are TRBV12-3 or TRBV12-4 and TRBJ1-4; a weak D match, TRBD1 (5 bases). This CDR3 comprises 13 residues. The CDR3 DNA reads as TGTGCCGGCAGTTTGGCGGGGACGGAAAAACTGTTTTTT. As protein: CAGSLAGTEKLFF.

This clonotype turned up a few times. The chain carries TRBV20-1 and TRBJ2-7; no firm D call. Trimming cost V 1 base and J 3 bases, with 10 bases left between them. The CDR3 has 13 amino acids. Germline-derived CDR1 and CDR2 are DFQATT and SNEGSKA (reference sequence). Here the CDR3 reads CSARGLLDYEQYF. DNA of the CDR3: TGCAGTGCTAGAGGACTTTTAGACTACGAGCAGTACTTC.

This clonotype was counted at least ten times. The chain has TRBV29-1 and TRBJ2-1, with D maybe TRBD1 (5 bases). Trimming took 4 bases from V and 10 from J, leaving 17 bases between them. CDR1 and CDR2 (germline): SQVTM, ANQGSEA. CDR3 length: 13 residues. The DNA of the CDR3 is TGCAGCGTTGCGGGCCAGGGTCTCACCGAGCAGTTCTTC. It is translated as CSVAGQGLTEQFF.

J is TRBJ2-6 and V is TRBV5-1; D not resolved. V was cut by 1 base and J by 2 bases, with 7 bases left in between. CDR1 is SGHRS and CDR2 is YFSETQ in the germline V gene. This CDR3 has 15 residues. The CDR3 here is CASSLQRPGANVLTF. The CDR3, as DNA: TGCGCCAGCAGCTTGCAGAGGCCTGGGGCCAACGTCCTGACTTTC.

The genes are TRBV4-2 and TRBJ1-4; D is possibly TRBD1 (6 bases). Germline CDR1 reads LGHNA; CDR2 reads YNFKEQ. Trimming shortened V by 2 bases and J by 6 bases, and 16 bases separated the two germline ends. This CDR3 comprises 16 residues. This chain's CDR3 is CASSQPDRIMYEKLFF. The CDR3 DNA sequence: TGTGCCAGCAGCCAACCAGACAGGATCATGTATGAAAAACTGTTTTTT.

This clonotype was detected a few times. The genes are TRBV20-1 and TRBJ2-7; unclear D gene. Germline V gene sequence: CDR1 DFQATT, CDR2 SNEGSKA (reference sequence). This CDR3 comprises 15 residues. V lost 1 base and J 0 bases, leaving 13 bases between the germline ends. This chain's CDR3 is CSARGNRGSSYEQYF. As DNA, the CDR3 is TGCAGTGCTAGAGGCAATCGCGGAAGCTCCTACGAGCAGTACTTC.

This clonotype has a handful of counts. The rearrangement links TRBV29-1 to TRBJ2-1; no clear D. The CDR3 length is 12 residues. Trimming left V 3 bases short and J 6 bases short, with 9 bases between. In germline, CDR1 is SQVTM, CDR2 ANQGSEA. CDR3 sequence: CSVEDVINEQFF. CDR3 in DNA: TGCAGCGTTGAGGACGTGATCAATGAGCAGTTCTTC.

Turning to this clonotype: A much larger clonotype is one base distant, so this may be a read error. This sequence joins TRBV20-1 and TRBJ2-7; D possibly corresponds to TRBD2 (5 bases). CDR1 is DFQATT, CDR2 SNEGSKA, per germline (reference sequence). The V end lost 7 bases, the J end lost 3 bases, and 19 bases lay between the germline ends. The CDR3 runs 14 residues. CDR3 sequence: CSVSAMEPRYEQYF. CDR3 coding DNA: TGCAGTGTTAGCGCCATGGAGCCACGCTACGAGCAGTACTTC.

Only a few counts were recorded for this clonotype. The V gene is TRBV30, the J gene TRBJ2-7; perhaps TRBD2 as D (5 bases). Germline CDR1 reads GTSNPN; CDR2 reads SVGIG (reference sequence). V was trimmed by 3 bases and J by 0 bases, leaving 12 bases between them. CDR3 length equals 14 residues. The CDR3 sequence is CAWRRVESSYEQYF. CDR3 coding DNA: TGTGCCTGGAGGCGGGTTGAAAGCTCCTACGAGCAGTACTTC.

This clonotype was recorded a few times. The CDR3 region has the DNA TGTGCCAGCAGTCCGGACTTATGGGCTAACACCGGGGAGCTGTTTTTT. As protein: CASSPDLWANTGELFF. V is TRBV6-5 and J is TRBJ2-2; a weak D match, TRBD2 (5 bases). Germline V gene lookup returns CDR1 MNHEY and CDR2 SVGAGI. V lost 5 bases to trimming and J lost 2 bases, with 15 bases between them. The CDR3 runs 16 residues.

This clonotype was counted a few times. The chain links TRBV20-1 to TRBJ2-7, with D unclear. This CDR3 contains 11 residues. CDR1 and CDR2 (germline): DFQATT, SNEGSKA (reference sequence). Trimming removed 7 bases at V and 3 bases at J, with 10 bases between. Here the CDR3 reads CSVPGSYEQYF. The CDR3 coding sequence is TGCAGTGTGCCGGGTAGCTACGAGCAGTACTTC.

This clonotype was seen ten or more times. The chain joins TRBV20-1 to TRBJ2-7, with a weak D call TRBD2 (6 bases). Germline loops: CDR1 DFQATT, CDR2 SNEGSKA (reference sequence). Trimming removed 4 bases from V and 4 bases from J, with 17 bases in between. This CDR3 is 14 amino acids long. CDR3 bases: TGCAGTGCTAAAGACGGGACTTCTTTTTACGAGCAGTACTTC. This sequence encodes CSAKDGTSFYEQYF.

The CDR3 loop reads CASSGLGGSNQPQHF. DNA of the CDR3: TGTGCCAGCTCCGGACTCGGCGGTAGCAATCAGCCCCAGCATTTT. This rearrangement joins TRBV7-2 to TRBJ1-5, with unresolved D. CDR1 and CDR2 from the germline V gene are SGHTA and FQGNSA. The CDR3 covers 15 residues. The V gene lost 8 bases and the J gene lost 0 bases, with 14 bases spanning the gap.

The chain combines TRBV7-2 with TRBJ1-3; D is unresolved. The CDR3 extends over 15 amino acids. V was cut by 0 bases and J by 1 base, with 7 bases left in between. The V gene's germline CDR1 is SGHTA and CDR2 FQGNSA. The CDR3 nucleotides are TGTGCCAGCAGCTTAGCGCGGAGATCTGGAAACACCATATATTTT. Protein sequence: CASSLARRSGNTIYF.

This clonotype was counted a few times. V is TRBV4-3 and J is TRBJ2-1, with 8 nucleotides matching TRBD2. The CDR3 loop spans 15 amino acids. Trimming took 4 bases from V and 2 from J; bases not matched to a gene: 4. CDR1 LGHNA and CDR2 YSLEER come from the germline V gene. The CDR3 DNA follows: TGCGCCAGCAGCCTATTAGCGGGAACCTACAATGAGCAGTTCTTC. Protein: CASSLLAGTYNEQFF.

The rearrangement links TRBV5-1 to TRBJ2-7; perhaps TRBD2 as D (5 bases). The V end was cut by 0 bases, the J end by 7 bases, with 26 bases between. This CDR3 contains 18 residues. The germline gives CDR1 SGHRS, CDR2 YFSETQ. CDR3 coding DNA: TGCGCCAGCAGCTTGGCCCTCAATTCCGGACTGCTTACGGGGGAGCAGTACTTC. Amino acid sequence: CASSLALNSGLLTGEQYF.

The chain uses TRBV4-2 and TRBJ2-2; no clear D. Germline CDR1 and CDR2: LGHNA and YNFKEQ. V lost 0 bases and J lost 6, with 11 bases in between. The CDR3 length is 15 residues. CDR3 in DNA: TGTGCCAGCAGCCAAGATCTTATGGTGTCCGGGGAGCTGTTTTTT. Encoded protein: CASSQDLMVSGELFF.